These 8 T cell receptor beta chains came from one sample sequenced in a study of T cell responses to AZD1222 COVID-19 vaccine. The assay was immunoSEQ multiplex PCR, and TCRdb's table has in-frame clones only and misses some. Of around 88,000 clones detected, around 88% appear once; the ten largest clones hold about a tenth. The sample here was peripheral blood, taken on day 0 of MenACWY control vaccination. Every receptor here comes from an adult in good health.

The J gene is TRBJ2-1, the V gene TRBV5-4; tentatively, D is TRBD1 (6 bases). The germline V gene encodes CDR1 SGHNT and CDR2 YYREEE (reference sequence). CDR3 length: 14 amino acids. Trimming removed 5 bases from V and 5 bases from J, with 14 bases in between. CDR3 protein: CASSRPKGDNEQFF. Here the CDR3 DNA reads TGTGCCAGCAGTCGACCGAAGGGGGACAATGAGCAGTTCTTC.

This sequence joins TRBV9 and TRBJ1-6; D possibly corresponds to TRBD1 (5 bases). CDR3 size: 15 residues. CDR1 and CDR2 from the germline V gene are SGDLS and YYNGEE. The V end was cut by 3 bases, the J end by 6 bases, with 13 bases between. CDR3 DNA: TGTGCCAGCAGCGCAGAGGGGATACTTAATTCACCCCTCCACTTT. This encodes CASSAEGILNSPLHF.

As DNA, the CDR3 is TGTGCCAGTAGTTCGCGACTAGCCGACCGTGAGCAGTTCTTC. Protein product: CASSSRLADREQFF. The chain has TRBV19 and TRBJ2-1; 7 nucleotides align to TRBD2. Per the germline V gene, CDR1 is LNHDA and CDR2 is SQIVND (reference sequence). The V and J ends lost 5 bases and 9 bases, in that order; junction bases with no gene match: 10. CDR3 size: 14 residues.

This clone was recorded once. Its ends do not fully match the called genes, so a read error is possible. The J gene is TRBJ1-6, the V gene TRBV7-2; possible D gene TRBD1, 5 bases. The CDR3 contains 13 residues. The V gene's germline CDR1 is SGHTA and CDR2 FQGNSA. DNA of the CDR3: TGTGCCAGCAGCTTAAACCGCGGGGCAGGGAGAAACTTT. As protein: CASSLNRGAGRNF.

Written as DNA, the CDR3 is TGTGCCAGCAGTTCAAGGGGATACCCTAATGAAAAACTGTTTTTT. It yields the protein CASSSRGYPNEKLFF. The chain employs TRBV6-5 and TRBJ1-4; tentatively, D is TRBD1 (5 bases). V was trimmed by 4 bases and J by 3 bases, leaving 12 bases between them. CDR1 is MNHEY and CDR2 is SVGAGI in the germline V gene. CDR3 length: 15 amino acids.

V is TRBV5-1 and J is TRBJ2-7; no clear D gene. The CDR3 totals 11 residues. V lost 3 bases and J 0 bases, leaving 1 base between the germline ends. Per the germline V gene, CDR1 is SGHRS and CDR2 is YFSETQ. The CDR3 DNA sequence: TGCGCCAGCAGCTCCTCCTACGAGCAGTACTTC. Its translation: CASSSSYEQYF.

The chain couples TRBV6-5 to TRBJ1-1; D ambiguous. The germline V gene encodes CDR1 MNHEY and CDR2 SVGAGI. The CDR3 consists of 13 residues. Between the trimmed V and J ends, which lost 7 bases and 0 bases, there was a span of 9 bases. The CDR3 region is CASKEGLNTEAFF. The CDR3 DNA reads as TGTGCCAGCAAGGAGGGATTGAACACTGAAGCTTTCTTT.

This CDR3 is CASSADSLTGELFF. In nucleotides, the CDR3 is TGTGCCAGCAGCGCGGACAGTTTGACCGGGGAGCTGTTTTTT. V gene TRBV9 combines with J gene TRBJ2-2; weak D call: TRBD1 (6 bases). The CDR3 has 14 residues. Between the trimmed V and J ends, which lost 3 bases and 5 bases, there was a span of 11 bases. Germline CDR1 and CDR2: SGDLS and YYNGEE.